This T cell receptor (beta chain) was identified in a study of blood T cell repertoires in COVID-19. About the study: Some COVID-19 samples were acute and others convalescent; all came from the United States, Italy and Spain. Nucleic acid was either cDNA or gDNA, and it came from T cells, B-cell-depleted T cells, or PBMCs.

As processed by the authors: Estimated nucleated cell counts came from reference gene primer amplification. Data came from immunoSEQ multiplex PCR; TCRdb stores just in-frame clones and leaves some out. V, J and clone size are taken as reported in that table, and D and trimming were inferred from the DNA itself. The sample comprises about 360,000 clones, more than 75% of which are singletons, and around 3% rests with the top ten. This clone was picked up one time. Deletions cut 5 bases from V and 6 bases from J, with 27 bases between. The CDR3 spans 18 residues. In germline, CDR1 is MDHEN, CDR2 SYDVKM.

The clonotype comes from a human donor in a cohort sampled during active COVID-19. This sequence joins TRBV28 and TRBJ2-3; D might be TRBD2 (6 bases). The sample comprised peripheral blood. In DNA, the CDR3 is TGTGCCAGCAGTCCCATCTACCTGACTAGTTCGCAATCCGATACGCAGTATTTT. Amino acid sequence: CASSPIYLTSSQSDTQYF.